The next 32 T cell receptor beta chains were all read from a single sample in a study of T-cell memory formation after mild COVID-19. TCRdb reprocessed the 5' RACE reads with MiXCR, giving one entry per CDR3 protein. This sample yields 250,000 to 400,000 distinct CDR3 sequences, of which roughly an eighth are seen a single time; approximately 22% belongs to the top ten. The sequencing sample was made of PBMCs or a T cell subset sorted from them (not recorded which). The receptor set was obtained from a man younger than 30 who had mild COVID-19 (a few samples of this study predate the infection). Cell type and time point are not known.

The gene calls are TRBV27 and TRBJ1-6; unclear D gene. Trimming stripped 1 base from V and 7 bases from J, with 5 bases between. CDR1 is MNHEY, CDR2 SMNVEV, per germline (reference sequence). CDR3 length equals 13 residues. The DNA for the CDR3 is TGTGCCAGCAGTTTATTGGGAAATTCACCCCTCCACTTT. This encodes CASSLLGNSPLHF.

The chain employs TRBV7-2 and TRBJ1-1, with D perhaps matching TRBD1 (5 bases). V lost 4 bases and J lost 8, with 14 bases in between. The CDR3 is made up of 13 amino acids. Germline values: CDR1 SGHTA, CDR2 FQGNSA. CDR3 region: CASSSTVVEEAFF. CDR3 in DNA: TGTGCCAGCAGCTCGACAGTTGTGGAGGAAGCTTTCTTT. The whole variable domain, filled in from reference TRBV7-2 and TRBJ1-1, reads GAGVSQSPSNKVTEKGKDVELRCDPISGHTALYWYRQSLGQGLEFLIYFQGNSAPDKSGLPSDRFSAERTGGSVSTLTIQRTQQEDSAVYLCASSSTVVEEAFFGQGTRLTVV.

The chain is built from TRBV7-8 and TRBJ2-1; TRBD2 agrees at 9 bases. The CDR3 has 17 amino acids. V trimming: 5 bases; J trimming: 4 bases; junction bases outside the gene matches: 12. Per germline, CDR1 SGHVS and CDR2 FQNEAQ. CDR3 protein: CASSQRGVAGAYNEQFF. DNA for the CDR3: TGTGCCAGCAGCCAGAGGGGCGTAGCGGGGGCGTACAATGAGCAGTTCTTC.

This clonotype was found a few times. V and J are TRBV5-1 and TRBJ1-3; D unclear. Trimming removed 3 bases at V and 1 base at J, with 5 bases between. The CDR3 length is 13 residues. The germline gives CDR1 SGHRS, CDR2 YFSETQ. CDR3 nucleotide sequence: TGCGCCAGCAGCTCGATATCTGGAAACACCATATATTTT. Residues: CASSSISGNTIYF.

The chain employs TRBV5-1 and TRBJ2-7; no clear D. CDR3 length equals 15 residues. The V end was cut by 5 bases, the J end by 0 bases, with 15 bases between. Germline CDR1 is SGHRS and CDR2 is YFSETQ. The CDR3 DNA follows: TGCGCCAGCAGGGACGGGCCAGTCTCCTCCTACGAGCAGTACTTC. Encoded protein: CASRDGPVSSYEQYF.

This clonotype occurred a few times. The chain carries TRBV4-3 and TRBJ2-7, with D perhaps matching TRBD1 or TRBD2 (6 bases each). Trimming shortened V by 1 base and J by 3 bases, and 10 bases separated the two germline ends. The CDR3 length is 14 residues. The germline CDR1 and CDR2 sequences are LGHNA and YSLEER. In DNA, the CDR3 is TGCGCCAGCAGCCAAGGAAGGGGGGACTACGAGCAGTACTTC. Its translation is CASSQGRGDYEQYF.

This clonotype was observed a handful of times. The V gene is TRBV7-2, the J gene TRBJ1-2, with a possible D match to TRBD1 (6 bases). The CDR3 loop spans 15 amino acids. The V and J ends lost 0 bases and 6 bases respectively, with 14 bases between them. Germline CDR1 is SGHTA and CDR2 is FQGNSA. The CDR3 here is CASSLAPGDLNGYTF. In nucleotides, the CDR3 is TGTGCCAGCAGCTTAGCCCCAGGGGATTTGAATGGCTACACCTTC.

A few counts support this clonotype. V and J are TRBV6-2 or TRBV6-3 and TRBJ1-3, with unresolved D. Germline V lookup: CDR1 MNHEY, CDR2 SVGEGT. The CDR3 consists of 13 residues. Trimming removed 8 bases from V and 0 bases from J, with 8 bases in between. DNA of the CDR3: TGTGCCAGCGGATTAGACTCTGGAAACACCATATATTTT. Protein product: CASGLDSGNTIYF.

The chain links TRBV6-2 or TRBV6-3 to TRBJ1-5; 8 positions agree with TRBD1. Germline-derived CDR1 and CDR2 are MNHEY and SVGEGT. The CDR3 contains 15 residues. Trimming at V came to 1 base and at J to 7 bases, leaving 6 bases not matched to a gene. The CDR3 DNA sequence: TGTGCCAGCAGTTACTTGGACAGGGTTGGCCAGCCCCAGCATTTT. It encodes CASSYLDRVGQPQHF.

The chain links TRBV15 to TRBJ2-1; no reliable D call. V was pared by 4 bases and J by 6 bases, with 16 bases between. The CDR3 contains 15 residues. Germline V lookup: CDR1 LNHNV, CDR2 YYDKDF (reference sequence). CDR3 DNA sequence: TGTGCCACCAGCACCCCTTCTCAGCGAGCCAATGAGCAGTTCTTC. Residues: CATSTPSQRANEQFF.

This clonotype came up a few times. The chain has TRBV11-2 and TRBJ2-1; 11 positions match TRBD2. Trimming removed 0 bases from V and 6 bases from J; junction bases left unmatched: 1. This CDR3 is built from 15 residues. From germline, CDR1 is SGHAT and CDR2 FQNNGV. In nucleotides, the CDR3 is TGTGCCAGCAGCTTAGAGGGACTAGCGGTCAATGAGCAGTTCTTC. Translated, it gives CASSLEGLAVNEQFF.

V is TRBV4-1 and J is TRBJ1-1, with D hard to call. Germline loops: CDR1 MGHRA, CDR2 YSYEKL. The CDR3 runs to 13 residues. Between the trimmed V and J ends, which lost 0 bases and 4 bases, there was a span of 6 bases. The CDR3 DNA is TGCGCCAGCAGCCAAGATTCAGGCACTGAAGCTTTCTTT. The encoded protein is CASSQDSGTEAFF.

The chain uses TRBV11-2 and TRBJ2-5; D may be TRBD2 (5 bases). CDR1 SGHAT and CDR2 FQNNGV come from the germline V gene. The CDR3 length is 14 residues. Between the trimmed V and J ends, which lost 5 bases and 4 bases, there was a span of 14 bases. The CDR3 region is CASSTPRVSETQYF. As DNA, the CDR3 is TGTGCCAGCAGCACTCCGCGGGTTTCAGAGACCCAGTACTTC.

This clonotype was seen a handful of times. The CDR3 sequence is CASSRTRDTTDTQYF. Here the CDR3 DNA reads TGCGCCAGCAGCCGGACACGGGACACGACAGATACGCAGTATTTT. The genes are TRBV4-1 and TRBJ2-3; perhaps TRBD1 as D (6 bases). The V end lost 4 bases, the J end lost 3 bases, and 14 bases lay between the germline ends. The germline V gene encodes CDR1 MGHRA and CDR2 YSYEKL. This CDR3 spans 15 amino acids.

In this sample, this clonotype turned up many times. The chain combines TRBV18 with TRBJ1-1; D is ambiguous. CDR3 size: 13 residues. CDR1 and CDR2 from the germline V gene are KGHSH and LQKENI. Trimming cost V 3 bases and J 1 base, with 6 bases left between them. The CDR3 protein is CASSPSGNTEAFF. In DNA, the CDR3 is TGTGCCAGCTCACCGTCCGGGAACACTGAAGCTTTCTTT.

The CDR3 DNA sequence: TGTGCCACCAGTGAGCATAGCGGGGCTGAAACCGGGGAGCTGTTTTTT. It codes for CATSEHSGAETGELFF. The chain employs TRBV24-1 and TRBJ2-2, with TRBD2 matching 8 bases. Germline loops: CDR1 KGHDR, CDR2 SFDVKD. This CDR3 contains 16 residues. Trimming at V came to 4 bases and at J to 5 bases, leaving 8 bases not matched to a gene.

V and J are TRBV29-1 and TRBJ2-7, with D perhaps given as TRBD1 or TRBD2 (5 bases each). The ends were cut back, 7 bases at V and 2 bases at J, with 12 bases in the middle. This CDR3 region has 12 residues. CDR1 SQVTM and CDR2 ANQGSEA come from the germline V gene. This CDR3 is CSAWDPAYEQYF. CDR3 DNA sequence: TGCAGCGCCTGGGACCCAGCCTACGAGCAGTACTTC.

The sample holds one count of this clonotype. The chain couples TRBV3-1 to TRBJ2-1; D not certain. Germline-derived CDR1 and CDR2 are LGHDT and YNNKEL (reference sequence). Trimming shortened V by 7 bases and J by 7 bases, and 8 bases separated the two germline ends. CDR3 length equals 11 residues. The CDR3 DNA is TGTGCCAGCACCCTAGGTAATGAGCAGTTCTTC. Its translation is CASTLGNEQFF.

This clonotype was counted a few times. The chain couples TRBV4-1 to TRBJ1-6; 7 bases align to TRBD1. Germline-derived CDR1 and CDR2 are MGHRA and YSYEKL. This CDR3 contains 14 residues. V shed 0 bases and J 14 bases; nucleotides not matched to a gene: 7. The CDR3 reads CASSQDEGGASLHF. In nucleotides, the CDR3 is TGCGCCAGCAGCCAAGATGAAGGGGGCGCATCCCTCCACTTT.

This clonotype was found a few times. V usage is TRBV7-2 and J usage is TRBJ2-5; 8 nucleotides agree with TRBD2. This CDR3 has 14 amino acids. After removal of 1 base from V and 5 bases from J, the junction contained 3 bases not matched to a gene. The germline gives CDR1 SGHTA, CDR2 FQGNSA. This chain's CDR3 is CASSLGPGGETQYF. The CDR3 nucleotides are TGTGCCAGCAGCTTAGGTCCGGGGGGGGAGACCCAGTACTTC. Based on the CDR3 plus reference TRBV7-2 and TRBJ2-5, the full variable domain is GAGVSQSPSNKVTEKGKDVELRCDPISGHTALYWYRQSLGQGLEFLIYFQGNSAPDKSGLPSDRFSAERTGGSVSTLTIQRTQQEDSAVYLCASSLGPGGETQYFGPGTRLLVL.

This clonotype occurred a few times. The CDR3 sequence: CASSYSPEGRRSGANVLTF. CDR3 bases: TGTGCCAGCAGTTACTCCCCCGAGGGACGGAGATCTGGGGCCAACGTCCTGACTTTC. V and J are TRBV6-5 and TRBJ2-6, with D perhaps being TRBD1 or TRBD2 (5 bases each). V dropped 0 bases and J dropped 1 base, with 16 bases sitting between them. The CDR3 consists of 19 residues. Germline V lookup: CDR1 MNHEY, CDR2 SVGAGI.

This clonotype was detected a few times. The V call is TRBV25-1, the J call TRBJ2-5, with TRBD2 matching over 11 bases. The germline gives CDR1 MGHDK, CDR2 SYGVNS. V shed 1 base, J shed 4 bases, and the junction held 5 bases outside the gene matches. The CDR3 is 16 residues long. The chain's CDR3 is CASSEWGSGGVETQYF. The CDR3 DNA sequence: TGTGCCAGCAGTGAATGGGGTAGCGGGGGGGTAGAGACCCAGTACTTC.

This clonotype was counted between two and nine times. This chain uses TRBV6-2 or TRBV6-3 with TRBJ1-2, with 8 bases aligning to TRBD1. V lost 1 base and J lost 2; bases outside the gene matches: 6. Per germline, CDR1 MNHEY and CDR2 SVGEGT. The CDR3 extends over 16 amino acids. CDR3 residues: CASSYYGQGWNYGYTF. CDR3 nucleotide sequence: TGTGCCAGCAGTTACTATGGACAGGGCTGGAACTATGGCTACACCTTC.

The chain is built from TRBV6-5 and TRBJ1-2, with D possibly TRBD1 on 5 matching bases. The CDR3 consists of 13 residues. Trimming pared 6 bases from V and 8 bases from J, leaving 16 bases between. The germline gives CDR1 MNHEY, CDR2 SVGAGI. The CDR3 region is CASSRDGTRGYTF. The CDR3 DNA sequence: TGTGCCAGCAGCCGGGACGGCACGAGAGGCTACACCTTC.

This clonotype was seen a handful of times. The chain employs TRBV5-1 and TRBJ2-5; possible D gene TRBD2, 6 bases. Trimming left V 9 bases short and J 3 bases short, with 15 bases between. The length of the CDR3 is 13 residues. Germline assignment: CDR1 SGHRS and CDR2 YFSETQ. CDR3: CATRSREKETQYF. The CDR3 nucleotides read TGCGCCACAAGATCTCGGGAGAAAGAGACCCAGTACTTC. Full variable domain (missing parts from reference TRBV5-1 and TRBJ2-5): KAGVTQTPRYLIKTRGQQVTLSCSPISGHRSVSWYQQTPGQGLQFLFEYFSETQRNKGNFPGRFSGRQFSNSRSEMNVSTLELGDSALYLCATRSREKETQYFGPGTRLLVL.

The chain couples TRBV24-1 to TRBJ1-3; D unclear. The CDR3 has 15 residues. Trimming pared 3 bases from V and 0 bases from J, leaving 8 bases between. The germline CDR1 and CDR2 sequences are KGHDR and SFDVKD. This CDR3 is CATSDGLSSGNTIYF. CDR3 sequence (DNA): TGTGCCACCAGTGATGGACTAAGCTCTGGAAACACCATATATTTT.

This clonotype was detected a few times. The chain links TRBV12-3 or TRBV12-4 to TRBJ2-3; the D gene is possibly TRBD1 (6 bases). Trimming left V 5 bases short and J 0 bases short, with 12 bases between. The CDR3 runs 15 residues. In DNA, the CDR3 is TGTGCCAGCAGTATGGGGGCGACTAGCACAGATACGCAGTATTTT. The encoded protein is CASSMGATSTDTQYF.

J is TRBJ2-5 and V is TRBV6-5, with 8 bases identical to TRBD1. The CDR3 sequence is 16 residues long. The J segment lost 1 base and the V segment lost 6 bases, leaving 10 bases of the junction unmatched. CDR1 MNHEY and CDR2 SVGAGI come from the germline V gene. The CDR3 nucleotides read TGTGCCAGCAGCCATACAGGGGGTCTTGCCCAAGAGACCCAGTACTTC. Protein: CASSHTGGLAQETQYF.

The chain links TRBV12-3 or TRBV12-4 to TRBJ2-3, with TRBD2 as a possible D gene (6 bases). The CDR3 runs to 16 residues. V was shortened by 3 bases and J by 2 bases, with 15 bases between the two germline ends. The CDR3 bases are TGTGCCAGCAGTTTTCGGAGGGGCGAGAACACAGATACGCAGTATTTT. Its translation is CASSFRRGENTDTQYF.

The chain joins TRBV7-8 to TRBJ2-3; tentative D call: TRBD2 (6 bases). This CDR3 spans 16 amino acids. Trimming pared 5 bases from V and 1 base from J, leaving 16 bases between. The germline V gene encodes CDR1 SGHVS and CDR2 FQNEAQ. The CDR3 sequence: CASSPPRGLGTDTQYF. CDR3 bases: TGTGCCAGCAGCCCTCCAAGGGGACTCGGCACAGATACGCAGTATTTT.

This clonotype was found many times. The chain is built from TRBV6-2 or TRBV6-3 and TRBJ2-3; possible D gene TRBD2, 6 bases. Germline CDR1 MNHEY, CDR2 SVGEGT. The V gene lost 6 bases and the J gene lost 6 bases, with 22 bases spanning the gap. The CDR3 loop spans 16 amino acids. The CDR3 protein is CASRPWGENRGDTQYF. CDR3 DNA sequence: TGTGCCAGCAGGCCCTGGGGGGAAAACCGGGGCGATACGCAGTATTTT.

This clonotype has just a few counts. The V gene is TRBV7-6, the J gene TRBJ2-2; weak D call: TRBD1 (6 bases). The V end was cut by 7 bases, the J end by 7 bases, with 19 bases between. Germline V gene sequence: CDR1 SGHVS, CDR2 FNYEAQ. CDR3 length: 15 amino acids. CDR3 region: CASTRAWGLGGELFF. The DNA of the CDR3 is TGTGCCAGCACGAGGGCGTGGGGGCTTGGCGGGGAGCTGTTTTTT.